These 9 T cell receptor beta chains share one sample of origin, sequenced in a study of post-analysis software for immune sequencing data. General study results and limits: Controls had lower frequencies than patients of a handful of TRBV segments, which included TRBV5-6, TRBV5-1 and TRBV20-1.

Unique molecular identifiers were carried by the TCR beta cDNA libraries. TCRdb called the PCR reads again in MiXCR, with one record for every CDR3 protein. The table lists about 570,000 distinct CDR3 sequences, around 34% of them singletons. These receptors' targets are unknown. Sequencing input: blood. These receptors were collected from a girl under 18 with multiple sclerosis.

This clonotype was recorded a few times. This chain connects TRBV7-8 to TRBJ1-2; D gene uncertain. Germline V CDR1 and CDR2: SGHVS, FQNEAQ. The CDR3 loop spans 18 amino acids. The V and J ends lost 3 bases and 6 bases respectively, with 26 bases between them. The CDR3 DNA follows: TGTGCCAGCAGCTTCGGGCGAACGGCCCGAGTGAGTGAAAATGGCTACACCTTC. Its translation: CASSFGRTARVSENGYTF.

This clonotype was detected only a few times. J is TRBJ1-1 and V is TRBV20-1, with 10 bases that match TRBD1. Trimming removed 3 bases from V and 0 bases from J; junction bases left unmatched: 1. This CDR3 comprises 14 residues. Germline CDR1 reads DFQATT; CDR2 reads SNEGSKA (reference sequence). CDR3 in amino acids: CSARGQGMNTEAFF. In nucleotides, the CDR3 is TGCAGTGCTAGGGGACAGGGGATGAACACTGAAGCTTTCTTT.

This clonotype appeared many times. The rearrangement uses TRBV29-1 and TRBJ2-1, with D perhaps matching TRBD1 or TRBD2 (5 bases each). Trimming shortened V by 0 bases and J by 6 bases, and 9 bases separated the two germline ends. Germline assignment: CDR1 SQVTM and CDR2 ANQGSEA. The CDR3 runs to 13 residues. The CDR3 is CSVEDRGPNEQFF. The CDR3 nucleotides are TGCAGCGTTGAAGATCGGGGCCCCAATGAGCAGTTCTTC.

CDR3: CSGGLATDTQYF. The CDR3 region has the DNA TGCAGCGGGGGACTAGCGACAGATACGCAGTATTTT. The rearrangement uses TRBV29-1 and TRBJ2-3, with 10 bases identical to TRBD2. Germline lookup yields CDR1 SQVTM and CDR2 ANQGSEA. J was trimmed by 3 bases and V by 7 bases; bases with no gene match: 1. This CDR3 has 12 amino acids.

This clonotype was recorded at least ten times. The gene calls are TRBV7-3 and TRBJ2-1, with 8 bases lining up with TRBD2. The CDR3 is made up of 12 amino acids. Unmatched junction bases numbered 3, after V lost 5 bases and J lost 9 bases. CDR1 is SGHTA, CDR2 FQGTGA, per germline. The CDR3 region has the DNA TGTGCCAGCAGCCTTAGCGGGGCTGAGCAGTTCTTC. Protein sequence: CASSLSGAEQFF.

This chain connects TRBV28 to TRBJ1-5; 12 nucleotides align to TRBD1. The CDR3 has 17 residues. Germline assignment: CDR1 MDHEN and CDR2 SYDVKM. The V gene end was trimmed by 7 bases and the J gene end by 1 base; junction bases not matched to a gene: 8. CDR3 in DNA: TGTGCCAGCAAAGGGACAGGGGGCGCGTCGAGCAATCAGCCCCAGCATTTT. Protein: CASKGTGGASSNQPQHF.

This CDR3 is CATSRGTGGLSGANVLTF. CDR3 in DNA: TGTGCCACCAGCAGAGGTACAGGGGGCTTGTCTGGGGCCAACGTCCTGACTTTC. This chain joins TRBV15 and TRBJ2-6, with TRBD1 identical over 9 bases. The CDR3 consists of 18 residues. From germline, CDR1 is LNHNV and CDR2 YYDKDF (reference sequence). V was clipped by 1 base and J by 1 base; unmatched bases: 5. Combining the CDR3 with reference TRBV15 and TRBJ2-6 gives the whole variable domain DAMVIQNPRYQVTQFGKPVTLSCSQTLNHNVMYWYQQKSSQAPKLLFHYYDKDFNNEADTPDNFQSRRPNTSFCFLDIRSPGLGDTAMYLCATSRGTGGLSGANVLTFGAGSRLTVL.

This clonotype was detected only a few times. The rearrangement joins TRBV7-2 to TRBJ2-1; D is tentatively TRBD1 or TRBD2 (5 bases each). With 1 base removed from V and 1 base from J, the gap between germline ends came to 8 bases. The CDR3 contains 15 residues. Germline lookup yields CDR1 SGHTA and CDR2 FQGNSA. The CDR3 nucleotides read TGTGCCAGCAGCTTAGTGAGGGGATCCTACAATGAGCAGTTCTTC. It specifies CASSLVRGSYNEQFF. The full variable domain, with the rest looked up from reference TRBV7-2 and TRBJ2-1, is GAGVSQSPSNKVTEKGKDVELRCDPISGHTALYWYRQSLGQGLEFLIYFQGNSAPDKSGLPSDRFSAERTGGSVSTLTIQRTQQEDSAVYLCASSLVRGSYNEQFFGPGTRLTVL.

Concerning this clonotype itself: One junction end disagrees with the germline gene, perhaps due to a read error. V is TRBV18 and J is TRBJ2-3; perhaps TRBD2 as D (5 bases). Looked up from germline, CDR1 is KGHSH and CDR2 is LQKENI. CDR3 length: 14 amino acids. The CDR3 DNA reads TGTGCCAGCACACCAGAGGGAGCGCCAGATACGCAGTATTTT. Encoded protein: CASTPEGAPDTQYF.